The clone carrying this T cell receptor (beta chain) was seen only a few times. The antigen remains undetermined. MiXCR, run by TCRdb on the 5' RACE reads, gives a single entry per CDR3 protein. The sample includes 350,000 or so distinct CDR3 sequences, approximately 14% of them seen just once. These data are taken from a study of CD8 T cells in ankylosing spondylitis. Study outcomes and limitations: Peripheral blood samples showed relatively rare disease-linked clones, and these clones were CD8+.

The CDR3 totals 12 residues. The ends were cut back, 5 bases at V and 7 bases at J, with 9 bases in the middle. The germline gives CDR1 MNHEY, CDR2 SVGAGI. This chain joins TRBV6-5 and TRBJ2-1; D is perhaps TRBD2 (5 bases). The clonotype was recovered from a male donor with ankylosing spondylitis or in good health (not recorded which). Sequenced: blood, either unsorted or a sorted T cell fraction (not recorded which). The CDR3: CASSRWENEQFF. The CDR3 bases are TGTGCCAGCAGTCGATGGGAGAATGAGCAGTTCTTC.